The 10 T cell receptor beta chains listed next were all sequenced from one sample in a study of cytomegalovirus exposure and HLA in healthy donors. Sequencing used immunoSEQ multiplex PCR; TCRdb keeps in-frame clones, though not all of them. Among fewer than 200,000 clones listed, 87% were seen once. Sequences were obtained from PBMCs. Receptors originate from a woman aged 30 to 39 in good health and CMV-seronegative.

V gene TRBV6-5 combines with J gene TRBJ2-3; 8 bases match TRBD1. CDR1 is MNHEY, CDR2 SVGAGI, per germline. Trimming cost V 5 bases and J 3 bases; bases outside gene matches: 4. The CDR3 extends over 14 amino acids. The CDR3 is CASSHRGRTDTQYF. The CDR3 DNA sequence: TGTGCCAGCAGTCACAGGGGGAGGACAGATACGCAGTATTTT.

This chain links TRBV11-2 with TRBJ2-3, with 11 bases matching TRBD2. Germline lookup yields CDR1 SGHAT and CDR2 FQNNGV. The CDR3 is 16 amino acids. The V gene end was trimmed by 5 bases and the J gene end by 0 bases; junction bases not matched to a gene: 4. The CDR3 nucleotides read TGTGCCAGCAGCCTCTTAGCGGGGGGGAGCACAGATACGCAGTATTTT. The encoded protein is CASSLLAGGSTDTQYF.

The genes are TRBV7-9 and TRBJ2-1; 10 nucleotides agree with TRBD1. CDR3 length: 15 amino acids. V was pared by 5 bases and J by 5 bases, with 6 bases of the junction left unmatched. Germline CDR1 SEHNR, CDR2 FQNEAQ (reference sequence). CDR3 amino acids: CASSLWDRGDNEQFF. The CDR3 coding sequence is TGTGCCAGCAGCCTTTGGGACAGGGGCGACAATGAGCAGTTCTTC.

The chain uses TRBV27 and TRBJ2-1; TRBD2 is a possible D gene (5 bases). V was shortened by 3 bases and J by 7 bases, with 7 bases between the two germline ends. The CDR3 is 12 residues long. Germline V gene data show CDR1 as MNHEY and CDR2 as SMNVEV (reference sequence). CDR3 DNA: TGTGCCAGCAGTTTGAGAGGGAATGAGCAGTTCTTC. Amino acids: CASSLRGNEQFF.

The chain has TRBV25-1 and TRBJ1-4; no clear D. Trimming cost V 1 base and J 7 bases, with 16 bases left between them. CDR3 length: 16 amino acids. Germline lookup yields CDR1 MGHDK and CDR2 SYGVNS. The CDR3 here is CASSESLGGKGEKLFF. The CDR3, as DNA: TGTGCCAGCAGTGAATCTTTAGGAGGGAAGGGTGAAAAACTGTTTTTT.

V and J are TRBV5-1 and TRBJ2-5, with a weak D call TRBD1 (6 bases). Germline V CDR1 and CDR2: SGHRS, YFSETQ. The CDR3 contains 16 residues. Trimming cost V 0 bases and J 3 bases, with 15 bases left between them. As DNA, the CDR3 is TGCGCCAGCAGCTTGGCCTATACAGGGTTCGAAGAGACCCAGTACTTC. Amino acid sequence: CASSLAYTGFEETQYF.

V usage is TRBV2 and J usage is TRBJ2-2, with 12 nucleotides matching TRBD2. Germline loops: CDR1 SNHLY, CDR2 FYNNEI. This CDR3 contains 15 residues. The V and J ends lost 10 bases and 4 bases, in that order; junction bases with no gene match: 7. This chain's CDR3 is CATNRLAGATGELFF. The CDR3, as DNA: TGTGCCACCAACAGACTAGCGGGGGCCACCGGGGAGCTGTTTTTT.

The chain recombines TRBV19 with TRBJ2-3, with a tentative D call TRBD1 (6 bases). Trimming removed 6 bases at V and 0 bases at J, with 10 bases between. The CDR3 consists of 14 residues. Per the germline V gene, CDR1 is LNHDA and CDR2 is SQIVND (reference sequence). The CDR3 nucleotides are TGTGCCAGTAGCTGGGGACAAAGCACAGATACGCAGTATTTT. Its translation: CASSWGQSTDTQYF.

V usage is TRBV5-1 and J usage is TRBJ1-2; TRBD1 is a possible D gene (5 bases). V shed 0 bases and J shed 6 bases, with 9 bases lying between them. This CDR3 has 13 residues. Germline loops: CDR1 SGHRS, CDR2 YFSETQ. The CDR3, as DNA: TGCGCCAGCAGCTTGGAAGGACATGATGGCTACACCTTC. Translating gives CASSLEGHDGYTF. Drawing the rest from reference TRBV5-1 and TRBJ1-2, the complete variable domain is KAGVTQTPRYLIKTRGQQVTLSCSPISGHRSVSWYQQTPGQGLQFLFEYFSETQRNKGNFPGRFSGRQFSNSRSEMNVSTLELGDSALYLCASSLEGHDGYTFGSGTRLTVV.

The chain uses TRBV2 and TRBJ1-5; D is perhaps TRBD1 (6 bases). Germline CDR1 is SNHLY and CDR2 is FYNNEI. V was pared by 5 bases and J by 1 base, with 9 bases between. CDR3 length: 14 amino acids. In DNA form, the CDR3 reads TGTGCCAGCAGTAACAGGGACAGCAATCAGCCCCAGCATTTT. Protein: CASSNRDSNQPQHF.